This T cell receptor beta chain was recorded in a study of OX40 agonist ivuxolimab in advanced cancers. As for the study in general: The study treated patients with ivuxolimab, an agonistic anti-OX40 (CD134) antibody. Of the patients, three showed partial responses, one with hepatocellular carcinoma and two with cutaneous melanoma. Study-wide findings and caveats: Certain nonresponding patients likewise had low normalized T-cell clonal expansion.

V was clipped by 5 bases and J by 3 bases, with 11 bases between them. The CDR3 has 14 amino acids. Germline V lookup: CDR1 MDHEN, CDR2 SYDVKM. Details on this clone: Antigen unknown.

Produced via immunoSEQ multiplex PCR; TCRdb's table is partial and in-frame only. Among approximately 70,000 clones listed, more than 80% were seen once. The material sequenced was CD4+ or CD8+ T cells sorted from blood, taken in a trial of the OX40 agonist ivuxolimab. The chain combines TRBV28 with TRBJ1-5; D is unclear. This receptor was obtained from an adult with an advanced solid tumor such as melanoma, head and neck, liver or kidney cancer. The CDR3 DNA reads TGTGCCAGCAGTCTGAAAGAAGTCAATCAGCCCCAGCATTTT. It translates to CASSLKEVNQPQHF.